This T cell receptor (beta chain) was captured in a study of T cell responses to AZD1222 COVID-19 vaccine. Whole-study findings and limits: Without day 14 samples, only post-peak T cell repertoires were studied. Vaccine-associated CD4 TCRs ranged over spike, dominating at 160-218 and 743-854. The study reported that nearly half of spike-specific TCRs target unmutated variant regions.

Sequencing was performed with immunoSEQ multiplex PCR; in TCRdb, only in-frame clones are kept and a portion is missing. The sample includes some 160,000 clones, around 92% of them seen just once. The CDR3 is 17 amino acids. The ends lost 2 bases at V and 4 bases at J; junction bases unmatched: 12. CDR1 is MDHEN and CDR2 is SYDVKM in the germline V gene. A remark on this clone: Its antigen remains unknown.

This TCR derives from an adult in good health. Specimen: peripheral blood, collected on day 0 of AZD1222 vaccination. This chain joins TRBV28 and TRBJ1-2; 8 bases match TRBD1. The DNA of the CDR3 is TGTGCCAGCAGTTTAGATTCCGGGACAGGCTCATCCTATGGCTACACCTTC. Amino acids: CASSLDSGTGSSYGYTF.